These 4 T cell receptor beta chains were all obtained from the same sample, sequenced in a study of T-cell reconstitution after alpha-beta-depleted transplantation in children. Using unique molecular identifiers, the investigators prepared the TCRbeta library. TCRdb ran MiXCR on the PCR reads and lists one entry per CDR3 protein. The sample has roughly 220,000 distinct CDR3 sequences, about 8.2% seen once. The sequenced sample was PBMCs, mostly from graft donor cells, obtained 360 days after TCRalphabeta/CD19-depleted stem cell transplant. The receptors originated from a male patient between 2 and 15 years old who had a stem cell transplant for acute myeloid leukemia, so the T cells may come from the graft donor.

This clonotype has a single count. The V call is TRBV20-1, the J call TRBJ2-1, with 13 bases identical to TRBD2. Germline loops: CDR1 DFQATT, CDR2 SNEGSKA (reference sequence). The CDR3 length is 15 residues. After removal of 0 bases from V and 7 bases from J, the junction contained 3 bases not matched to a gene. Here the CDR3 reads CSAREWTSGRNEQFF. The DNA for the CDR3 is TGCAGTGCTAGAGAATGGACTAGCGGGAGAAATGAGCAGTTCTTC.

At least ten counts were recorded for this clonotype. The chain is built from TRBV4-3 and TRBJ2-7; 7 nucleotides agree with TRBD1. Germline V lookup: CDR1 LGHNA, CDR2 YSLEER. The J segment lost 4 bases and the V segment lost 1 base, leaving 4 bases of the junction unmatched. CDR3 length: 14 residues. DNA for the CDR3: TGCGCCAGCAGCCAAGTGACAGGGCCATACGAGCAGTACTTC. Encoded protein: CASSQVTGPYEQYF.

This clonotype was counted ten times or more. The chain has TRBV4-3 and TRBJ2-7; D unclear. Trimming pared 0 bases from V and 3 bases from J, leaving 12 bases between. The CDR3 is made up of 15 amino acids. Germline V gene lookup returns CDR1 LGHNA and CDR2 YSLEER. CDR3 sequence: CASSQDKKGFYEQYF. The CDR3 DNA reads TGCGCCAGCAGCCAAGACAAGAAGGGTTTCTACGAGCAGTACTTC.

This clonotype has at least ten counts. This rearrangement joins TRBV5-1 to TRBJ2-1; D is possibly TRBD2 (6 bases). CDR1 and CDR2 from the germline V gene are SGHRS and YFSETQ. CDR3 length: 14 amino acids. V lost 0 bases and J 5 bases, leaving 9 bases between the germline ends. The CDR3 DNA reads TGCGCCAGCAGCTTGGGACTAGGAAACAATGAGCAGTTCTTC. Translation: CASSLGLGNNEQFF.